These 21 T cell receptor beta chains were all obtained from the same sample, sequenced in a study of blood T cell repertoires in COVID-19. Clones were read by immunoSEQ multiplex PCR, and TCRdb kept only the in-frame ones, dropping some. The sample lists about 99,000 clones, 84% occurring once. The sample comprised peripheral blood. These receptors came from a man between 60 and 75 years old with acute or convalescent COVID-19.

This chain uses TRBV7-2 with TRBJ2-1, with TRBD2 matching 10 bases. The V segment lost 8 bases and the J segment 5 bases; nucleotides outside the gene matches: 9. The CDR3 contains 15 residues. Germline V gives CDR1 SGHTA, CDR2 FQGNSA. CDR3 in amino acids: CASGASGSFHNEQFF. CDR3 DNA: TGTGCCAGCGGTGCTAGCGGGAGTTTCCACAATGAGCAGTTCTTC.

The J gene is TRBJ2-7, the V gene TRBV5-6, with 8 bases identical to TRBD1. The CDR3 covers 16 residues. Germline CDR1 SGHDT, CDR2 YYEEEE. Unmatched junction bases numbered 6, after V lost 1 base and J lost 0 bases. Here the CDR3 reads CASSLLDRVGSYEQYV. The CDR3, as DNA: TGTGCCAGCAGCTTGTTGGACAGGGTAGGCTCCTACGAGCAGTACGTC.

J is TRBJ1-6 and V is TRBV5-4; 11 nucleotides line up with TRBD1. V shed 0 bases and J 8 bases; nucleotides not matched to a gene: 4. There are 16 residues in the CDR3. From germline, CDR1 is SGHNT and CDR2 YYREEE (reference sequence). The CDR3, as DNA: TGTGCCAGCAGCTTGGTGGGGACAGGGGGATATTCACCCCTCCACTTT. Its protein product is CASSLVGTGGYSPLHF.

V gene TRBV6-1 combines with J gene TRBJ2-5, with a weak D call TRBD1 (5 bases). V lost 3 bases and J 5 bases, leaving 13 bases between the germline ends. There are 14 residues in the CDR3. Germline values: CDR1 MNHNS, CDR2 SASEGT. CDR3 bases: TGTGCCAGCAGTGACAGGGCAGTCCTGGAGACCCAGTACTTC. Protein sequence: CASSDRAVLETQYF.

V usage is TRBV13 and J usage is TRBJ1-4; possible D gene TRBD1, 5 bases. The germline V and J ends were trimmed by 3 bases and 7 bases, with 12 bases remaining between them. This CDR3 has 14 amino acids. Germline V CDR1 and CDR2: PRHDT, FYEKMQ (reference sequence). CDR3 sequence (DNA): TGTGCCAGCAGCTTGCGTCAGGGAAGTGAAAAACTGTTTTTT. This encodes CASSLRQGSEKLFF.

CDR3 amino acids: CASSRGTYEQYF. CDR3 DNA: TGTGCCAGCAGCAGGGGGACCTACGAGCAGTACTTC. This rearrangement joins TRBV6-5 to TRBJ2-7; 7 bases fit TRBD1. V was clipped by 6 bases and J by 2 bases; unmatched bases: 1. Germline V gene sequence: CDR1 MNHEY, CDR2 SVGAGI. The CDR3 has 12 residues.

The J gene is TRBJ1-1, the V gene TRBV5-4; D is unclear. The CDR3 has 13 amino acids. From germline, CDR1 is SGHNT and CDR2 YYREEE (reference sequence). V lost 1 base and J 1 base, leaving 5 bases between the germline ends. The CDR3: CASSLRGNTEAFF. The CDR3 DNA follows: TGTGCCAGCAGCTTGCGGGGGAACACTGAAGCTTTCTTT.

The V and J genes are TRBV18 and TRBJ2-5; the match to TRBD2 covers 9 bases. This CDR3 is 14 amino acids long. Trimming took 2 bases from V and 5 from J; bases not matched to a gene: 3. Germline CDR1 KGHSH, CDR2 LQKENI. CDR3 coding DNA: TGTGCCAGCTCACCAGATAGCGGGGGCGAGACCCAGTACTTC. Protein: CASSPDSGGETQYF. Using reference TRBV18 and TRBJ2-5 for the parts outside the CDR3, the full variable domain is NAGVMQNPRHLVRRRGQEARLRCSPMKGHSHVYWYRQLPEEGLKFMVYLQKENIIDESGMPKERFSAEFPKEGPSILRIQQVVRGDSAAYFCASSPDSGGETQYFGPGTRLLVL.

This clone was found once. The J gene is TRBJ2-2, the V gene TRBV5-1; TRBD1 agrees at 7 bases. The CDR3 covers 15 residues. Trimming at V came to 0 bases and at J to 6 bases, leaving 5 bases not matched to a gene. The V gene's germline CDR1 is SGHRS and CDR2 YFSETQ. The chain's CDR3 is CASSLVQGPAGELFF. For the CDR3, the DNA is TGCGCCAGCAGCTTGGTACAGGGGCCCGCCGGGGAGCTGTTTTTT.

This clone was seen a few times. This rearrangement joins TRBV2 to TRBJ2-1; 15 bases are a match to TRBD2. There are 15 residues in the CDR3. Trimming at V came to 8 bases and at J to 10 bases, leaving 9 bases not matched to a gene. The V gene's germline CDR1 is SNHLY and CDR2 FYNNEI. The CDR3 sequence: CASGLWTSGRAEQFF. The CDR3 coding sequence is TGTGCCAGCGGGTTGTGGACTAGCGGGAGGGCAGAGCAGTTCTTC. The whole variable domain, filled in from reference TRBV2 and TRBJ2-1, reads EPEVTQTPSHQVTQMGQEVILRCVPISNHLYFYWYRQILGQKVEFLVSFYNNEISEKSEIFDDQFSVERPDGSNFTLKIRSTKLEDSAMYFCASGLWTSGRAEQFFGPGTRLTVL.

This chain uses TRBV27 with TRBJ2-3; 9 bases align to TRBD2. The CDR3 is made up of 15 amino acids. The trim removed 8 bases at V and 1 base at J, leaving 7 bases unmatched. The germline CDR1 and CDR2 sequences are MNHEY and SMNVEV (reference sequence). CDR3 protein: CASAPRLAGTDTQYF. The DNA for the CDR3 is TGTGCCAGCGCTCCGCGACTAGCGGGCACAGATACGCAGTATTTT.

In nucleotides, the CDR3 is TGTGCCAGCAGTTGGCGAGACTCAGATACGCAGTATTTT. As protein: CASSWRDSDTQYF. The chain couples TRBV25-1 to TRBJ2-3, with unresolved D. V gave up 5 bases and J gave up 4 bases, with 10 bases separating them. CDR1 MGHDK and CDR2 SYGVNS come from the germline V gene. CDR3 length equals 13 residues.

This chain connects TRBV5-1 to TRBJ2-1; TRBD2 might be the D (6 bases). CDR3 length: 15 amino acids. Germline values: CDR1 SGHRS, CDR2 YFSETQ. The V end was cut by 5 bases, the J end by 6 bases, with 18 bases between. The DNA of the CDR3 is TGCGCCAGCAGACCCCTGGCTAGCGCGACCAATGAGCAGTTCTTC. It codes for CASRPLASATNEQFF.

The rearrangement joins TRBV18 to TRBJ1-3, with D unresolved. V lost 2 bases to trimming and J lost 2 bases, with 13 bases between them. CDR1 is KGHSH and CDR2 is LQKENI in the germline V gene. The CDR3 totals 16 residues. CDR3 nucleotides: TGTGCCAGCTCACCAATCATCGTGCGGGCTGGAAACACCATATATTTT. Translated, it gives CASSPIIVRAGNTIYF.

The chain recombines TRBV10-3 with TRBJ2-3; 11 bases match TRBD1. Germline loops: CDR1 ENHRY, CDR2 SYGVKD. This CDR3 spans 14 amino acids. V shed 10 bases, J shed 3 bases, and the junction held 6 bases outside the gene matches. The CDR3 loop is CATAGTGGTDTQYF. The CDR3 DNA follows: TGTGCCACGGCCGGGACAGGGGGGACAGATACGCAGTATTTT.

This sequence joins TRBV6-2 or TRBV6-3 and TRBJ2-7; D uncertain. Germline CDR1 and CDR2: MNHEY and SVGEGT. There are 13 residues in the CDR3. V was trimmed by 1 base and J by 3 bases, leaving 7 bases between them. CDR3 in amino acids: CASSYYGNYEQYV. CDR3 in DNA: TGTGCCAGCAGTTACTACGGTAACTACGAGCAGTACGTC.

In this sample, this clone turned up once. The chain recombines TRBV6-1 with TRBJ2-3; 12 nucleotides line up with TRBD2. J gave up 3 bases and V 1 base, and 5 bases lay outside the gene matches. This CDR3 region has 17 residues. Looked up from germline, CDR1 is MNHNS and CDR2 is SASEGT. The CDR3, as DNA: TGTGCCAGCAGTGAAGTTCTTCTAGCGGGAGGGACAGATACGCAGTATTTT. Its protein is CASSEVLLAGGTDTQYF.

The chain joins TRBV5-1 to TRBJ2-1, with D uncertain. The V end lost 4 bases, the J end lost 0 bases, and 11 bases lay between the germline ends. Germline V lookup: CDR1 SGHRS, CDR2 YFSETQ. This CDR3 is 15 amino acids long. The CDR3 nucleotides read TGCGCCAGCAGCGGAGCAGATAGCTCCTACAATGAGCAGTTCTTC. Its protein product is CASSGADSSYNEQFF.

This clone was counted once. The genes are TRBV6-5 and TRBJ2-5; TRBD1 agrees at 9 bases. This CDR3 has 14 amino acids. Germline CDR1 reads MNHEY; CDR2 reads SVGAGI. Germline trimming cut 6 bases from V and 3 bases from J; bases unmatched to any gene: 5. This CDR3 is CASRPGTGKETQYF. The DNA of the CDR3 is TGTGCCAGCAGACCCGGGACAGGGAAAGAGACCCAGTACTTC.

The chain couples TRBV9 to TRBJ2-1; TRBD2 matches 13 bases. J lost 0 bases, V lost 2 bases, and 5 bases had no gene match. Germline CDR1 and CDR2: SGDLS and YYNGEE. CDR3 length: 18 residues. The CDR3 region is CASSVGTSGRASYNEQFF. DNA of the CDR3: TGTGCCAGCAGCGTCGGAACTAGCGGGAGGGCCTCCTACAATGAGCAGTTCTTC.

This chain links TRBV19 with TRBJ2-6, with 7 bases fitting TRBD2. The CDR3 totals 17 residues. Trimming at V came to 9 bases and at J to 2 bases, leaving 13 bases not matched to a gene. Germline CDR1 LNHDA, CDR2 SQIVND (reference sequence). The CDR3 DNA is TGTGCCAGCGCCCGAACTTTGGGGGGGGCTGGGGCCAACGTCCTGACTTTC. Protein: CASARTLGGAGANVLTF.